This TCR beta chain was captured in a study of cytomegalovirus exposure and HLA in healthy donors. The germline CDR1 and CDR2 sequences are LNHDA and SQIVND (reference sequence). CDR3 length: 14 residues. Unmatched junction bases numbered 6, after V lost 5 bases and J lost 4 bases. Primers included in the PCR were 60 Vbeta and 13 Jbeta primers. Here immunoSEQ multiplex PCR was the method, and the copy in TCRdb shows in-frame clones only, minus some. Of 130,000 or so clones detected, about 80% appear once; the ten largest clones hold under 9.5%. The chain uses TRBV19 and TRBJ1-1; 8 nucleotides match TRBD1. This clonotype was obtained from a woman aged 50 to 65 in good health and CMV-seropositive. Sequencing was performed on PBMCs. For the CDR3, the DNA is TGTGCCAGTAGTCCCCAGGGGGCGCGCACTGAAGCTTTCTTT. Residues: CASSPQGARTEAFF.